Each of the 12 T cell receptor beta chains below was sequenced from the same sample in a study of cytomegalovirus exposure and HLA in healthy donors. The PCR was carried out with 60 Vbeta primers and 13 Jbeta primers. Some clones are missing from TCRdb's copy, which holds only in-frame ones; the method was immunoSEQ multiplex PCR. The sample includes approximately 150,000 clones, 75% seen only once; the top ten take 2.5%. The specimen was PBMCs. These TCRs come from a female donor in good health and CMV-seronegative.

The chain uses TRBV19 and TRBJ1-5, with 7 bases identical to TRBD1. The length of the CDR3 is 15 residues. The germline V gene encodes CDR1 LNHDA and CDR2 SQIVND (reference sequence). The junction had 10 bases not matched to a gene; V was cut back by 5 bases and J by 6 bases. CDR3 sequence: CASSVGEGGIQPQHF. CDR3 DNA sequence: TGTGCCAGTAGTGTTGGCGAAGGGGGCATTCAGCCCCAGCATTTT.

This clone was seen only a few times. V gene TRBV14 combines with J gene TRBJ2-1, with 10 bases fitting TRBD1. Germline CDR1 is SGHDN and CDR2 is FVKESK. V lost 1 base, J lost 4 bases, and 4 bases stayed unmatched. The CDR3 runs 16 residues. The CDR3 DNA sequence: TGTGCCAGCAGCCAAGCCGGGACAGGGGATTACAATGAGCAGTTCTTC. It codes for CASSQAGTGDYNEQFF.

This sequence joins TRBV29-1 and TRBJ1-6; 7 bases match TRBD1. After removal of 5 bases from V and 7 bases from J, the junction contained 5 bases not matched to a gene. Germline values: CDR1 SQVTM, CDR2 ANQGSEA. The CDR3 spans 13 residues. The CDR3 spells CSVSTGSNSPLHF. CDR3 in DNA: TGCAGCGTTTCGACAGGGTCCAATTCACCCCTCCACTTT.

This chain links TRBV19 with TRBJ2-7; TRBD2 matches at 7 bases. V was pared by 3 bases and J by 4 bases, with 6 bases of the junction left unmatched. The CDR3 loop spans 14 amino acids. Germline loops: CDR1 LNHDA, CDR2 SQIVND (reference sequence). Here the CDR3 DNA reads TGTGCCAGTAGTATCACCGGGACTAATTACGAGCAGTACTTC. It yields the protein CASSITGTNYEQYF.

The rearrangement joins TRBV19 to TRBJ2-7, with 13 bases lining up with TRBD2. Trimming removed 3 bases from V and 0 bases from J; junction bases left unmatched: 8. There are 18 residues in the CDR3. Germline CDR1 reads LNHDA; CDR2 reads SQIVND (reference sequence). The CDR3 nucleotides read TGTGCCAGTAGTATGAAGGGGACTAGCGGGACTCTCTCCTACGAGCAGTACTTC. It is translated as CASSMKGTSGTLSYEQYF.

The V gene is TRBV2, the J gene TRBJ2-2; possible D gene TRBD1, 5 bases. From germline, CDR1 is SNHLY and CDR2 FYNNEI. The CDR3 totals 14 residues. V was cut by 7 bases and J by 4 bases, with 13 bases left in between. CDR3 coding DNA: TGTGCCAGCAAAACAGGTTCGGGCACCGGGGAGCTGTTTTTT. Translating gives CASKTGSGTGELFF.

A few counts support this clone. The V gene is TRBV19, the J gene TRBJ1-5; D is unresolved. V was clipped by 5 bases and J by 3 bases, with 11 bases between them. Germline values: CDR1 LNHDA, CDR2 SQIVND (reference sequence). There are 14 residues in the CDR3. CDR3 nucleotides: TGTGCCAGTAGTGACCCGGGTTCCAATCAGCCCCAGCATTTT. Amino acid sequence: CASSDPGSNQPQHF.

The chain employs TRBV7-9 and TRBJ1-1; D gene unclear. There are 14 residues in the CDR3. From germline, CDR1 is SEHNR and CDR2 FQNEAQ (reference sequence). V was clipped by 2 bases and J by 4 bases, with 11 bases between them. The CDR3 sequence: CASSLRLEGTEAFF. The CDR3 DNA sequence: TGTGCCAGCAGCTTAAGGCTGGAGGGCACTGAAGCTTTCTTT. The complete variable domain, with remaining parts taken from reference TRBV7-9 and TRBJ1-1, reads DTGVSQNPRHKITKRGQNVTFRCDPISEHNRLYWYRQTLGQGPEFLTYFQNEAQLEKSRLLSDRFSAERPKGSFSTLEIQRTEQGDSAMYLCASSLRLEGTEAFFGQGTRLTVV.

The chain links TRBV2 to TRBJ2-5; possibly TRBD1 for D (5 bases). Germline-derived CDR1 and CDR2 are SNHLY and FYNNEI. This CDR3 region has 14 residues. The V end was cut by 3 bases, the J end by 3 bases, with 11 bases between. DNA for the CDR3: TGTGCCAGCAGTGAGGGGCAGGGTGAAGAGACCCAGTACTTC. This translates into CASSEGQGEETQYF.

This clone was detected only a few times. The chain has TRBV5-1 and TRBJ1-2, with a possible D match to TRBD1 (5 bases). The germline gives CDR1 SGHRS, CDR2 YFSETQ. Trimming pared 4 bases from V and 3 bases from J, leaving 10 bases between. CDR3 length: 13 residues. This CDR3 reads CASSPAGYYGYTF. The CDR3 nucleotides read TGCGCCAGCAGCCCCGCAGGGTACTATGGCTACACCTTC.

The gene calls are TRBV6-1 and TRBJ2-2, with 12 positions matching TRBD2. The germline gives CDR1 MNHNS, CDR2 SASEGT. This CDR3 is 18 amino acids long. V was clipped by 4 bases and J by 2 bases; unmatched bases: 8. The CDR3 DNA reads as TGTGCCAGCAGTGCGGGACTAGCGGGCTGGATTAACACCGGGGAGCTGTTTTTT. Residues: CASSAGLAGWINTGELFF.

This sequence joins TRBV30 and TRBJ1-6, with a possible D match to TRBD1 (5 bases). Trimming removed 5 bases from V and 7 bases from J, with 12 bases in between. This CDR3 has 13 amino acids. CDR1 is GTSNPN and CDR2 is SVGIG in the germline V gene (reference sequence). Here the CDR3 reads CAWGGRENSPLHF. CDR3 DNA sequence: TGTGCCTGGGGCGGCAGGGAAAATTCACCCCTCCACTTT. Looking up the rest from reference TRBV30 and TRBJ1-6 gives the full variable domain: SQTIHQWPATLVQPVGSPLSLECTVEGTSNPNLYWYRQAAGRGLQLLFYSVGIGQISSEVPQNLSASRPQDRQFILSSKKLLLSDSGFYLCAWGGRENSPLHFGNGTRLTVT.